Listed below are T cell receptor beta chains from one sample, sequenced in a study of memory CD4+ T cells and cytomegalovirus serostatus. The repertoire was sequenced with immunoSEQ multiplex PCR; TCRdb's copy has only in-frame clones and lacks some. This table holds approximately 53,000 clones, under 80% found once. Sequences were obtained from memory CD4+ T cells from blood. Receptors were obtained from an adult in good health and CMV-seronegative. Both conserved end residues are part of each CDR3. Each record gives: D gene, clone size, V gene, J gene, CDR3 DNA, CDR3 protein. A D gene is named only where the DNA matches it firmly. The size of a clone is reported for some rows only, either as once, few or many, or as a class for expanded clones.

>NA|NA|TRBV7-2|TRBJ2-5
TGTGCCAGCAGCCCCAGGAGGGAGAGGCAAGAGACCCAGTACTTC
CASSPRRERQETQYF
>TRBD2|NA|TRBV5-6|TRBJ2-1
TGTGCCAGCAGCTTCGTCACTAGCGAACTGGGTGAGCAGTTCTTC
CASSFVTSELGEQFF
>NA|NA|TRBV10-2|TRBJ1-1
TGCGCCAGCACCCCCGAGGTTGTAATGGGGGGAACTGAAGCTTTCTTT
CASTPEVVMGGTEAFF
>NA|NA|TRBV18|TRBJ2-1
TGTGCCAGCTCACCTCTGGGAGATGAGCAGTTCTTC
CASSPLGDEQFF
>TRBD1|NA|TRBV5-4|TRBJ2-5
TGTGCCAGCGGGACAGACCAAGAGACCCAGTACTTC
CASGTDQETQYF
>NA|NA|TRBV27|TRBJ1-2
TGTGCCAGCAGTTGGGACACCAAGGGGGGCTACACCTTC
CASSWDTKGGYTF
>TRBD2|NA|TRBV18|TRBJ2-7
TGTGCCAGCTCACCGGCGGGAGAGGGTATCGAGCAGTACTTC
CASSPAGEGIEQYF
>TRBD2|few|TRBV7-3|TRBJ2-5
TGTGCCAGCAGCCCCACGGGACTAGCGGGACCGGAGACCCAGTACTTC
CASSPTGLAGPETQYF
>TRBD2|NA|TRBV6-5|TRBJ2-1
TGTGCCAGCAGTTACTTAGGGGAGGGCCGGAATGAGCAGTTCTTC
CASSYLGEGRNEQFF
>NA|NA|TRBV6-1|TRBJ2-3
TGTGCCAGCCGCCTTCTTACGGTTCCTACGCAGTATTTT
CASRLLTVPTQYF
>NA|NA|TRBV6-1|TRBJ2-7
TGTGCCAGCACCTCATTCTACGAGCAGTACTTC
CASTSFYEQYF
>NA|NA|TRBV28|TRBJ2-2
TGTGCCAGCACCCCTACCACGGTTACCGGGGAGCTGTTTTTT
CASTPTTVTGELFF
>TRBD1|NA|TRBV7-6|TRBJ2-6
TGTGCCAGCAGCTTACTTCAGGGGGGACAGGGAATGTCTGGGGCCAACGTCCTGACTTTC
CASSLLQGGQGMSGANVLTF
>TRBD1|NA|TRBV6-5|TRBJ1-1
TGTGCCAGCAGACAGACAGGGTGGACTGAAGCTTTCTTT
CASRQTGWTEAFF
>NA|NA|TRBV27|TRBJ1-2
TGTGCCAGCAGTTTAACTTATCGGGGCATAGGCTACACCTTC
CASSLTYRGIGYTF
>NA|NA|TRBV5-1|TRBJ2-1
TGCGCCAGCAGCTTGGGGTTCAATGAGCAGTTCTTC
CASSLGFNEQFF
>NA|NA|TRBV7-9|TRBJ1-2
TGTGCCAGCAGCTTTTCTATTCGGGGGGCGGATGGCTACACCTTC
CASSFSIRGADGYTF
>NA|NA|TRBV6-1|TRBJ1-4
TGTGCCAGCGGAGAACAGGCGTCGAATGAAAAACTGTTTTTT
CASGEQASNEKLFF
>TRBD2|NA|TRBV19|TRBJ2-1
TGTGCCAGTAGTAAGGGGTGGCGGGGGGTGGACAATGAGCAGTTCTTC
CASSKGWRGVDNEQFF
>NA|once|TRBV30|TRBJ2-7
TGTGCCTGGAAGGGTATCGGAGGCGAGCAGTACTTC
CAWKGIGGEQYF
>NA|NA|TRBV6-6|TRBJ2-1
TGTGCCAGCAGGGGACTTGACTCCGACGATAACAATGAGCAGTTCTTC
CASRGLDSDDNNEQFF
>NA|NA|TRBV7-6|TRBJ2-5
TGTGCCAGCAGCTTAGTCCAAGAGACCCAGTACTTC
CASSLVQETQYF
>NA|NA|TRBV5-6|TRBJ2-1
TGTGCCAGCAGCTTGTCTGGTAGCATCGGCAATGAGCAGTTCTTC
CASSLSGSIGNEQFF
>NA|NA|TRBV10-3|TRBJ2-3
TGTGCCATCAGTGATGCATACACAGATACGCAGTATTTT
CAISDAYTDTQYF
>TRBD2|NA|TRBV7-3|TRBJ2-3
TGTGCCAGCAGCTTATACCCGGGAGGGGCTACAGATACGCAGTATTTT
CASSLYPGGATDTQYF
>TRBD2|NA|TRBV7-9|TRBJ2-7
TGTGCCAGCAGCTTAGTTGGGACTACCCACGAGCAGTACTTC
CASSLVGTTHEQYF
>NA|NA|TRBV28|TRBJ2-7
TGTGCCAGCAGTTTATTCTGGGAGCAGTACTTC
CASSLFWEQYF
>TRBD2|NA|TRBV7-8|TRBJ2-1
TGTGCCAGCAGCTTAGCAAGAGCGGGAGTTCGTGAGCAGTTCTTC
CASSLARAGVREQFF
>TRBD2|once|TRBV5-4|TRBJ2-3
TGTGCCAGCAGCTTGAGCGGGGCCACAGATACGCAGTATTTT
CASSLSGATDTQYF
>NA|NA|TRBV2|TRBJ2-2
TGTGCCAGCAGTGAAGAGAGAAGGGTGGGGGAGCTGTTTTTT
CASSEERRVGELFF
>NA|NA|TRBV11-2|TRBJ1-2
TGTGCCAGCAGCTTAGACCCCGGCGGGAACTATGGCTACACCTTC
CASSLDPGGNYGYTF
>NA|NA|TRBV10-3|TRBJ2-3
TGTGCCATCATGGCCGGGGTTGAGGGGGCAGATACGCAGTATTTT
CAIMAGVEGADTQYF
>NA|NA|TRBV28|TRBJ1-1
TGTGCCAGCAGTCCGGGAAACCGGGACCCTCTTTTT
CASSPGNRDPLF
>TRBD2|NA|TRBV7-9|TRBJ2-1
TGTGCCTCCAGTGCACTAGCGGGGTTAATGAACAATGAGCAGTTCTTC
CASSALAGLMNNEQFF
>TRBD2|NA|TRBV11-2|TRBJ2-7
TGTGCCAGCAGCTTAGTGGCGGGAGGAAGCGGGGCTTACGAGCAGTACTTC
CASSLVAGGSGAYEQYF
>TRBD2|NA|TRBV7-3|TRBJ2-1
TGTGCCAGCAGCCCCCTTGGGCGGGAGAGGGACAATGAGCAGTTCTTC
CASSPLGRERDNEQFF
>NA|NA|TRBV4-1|TRBJ2-1
TGCGCCAGCAGCCAGGGTCCGGGACTGATCTTCGGTCATGAGCAGTTCTTC
CASSQGPGLIFGHEQFF
>TRBD1|NA|TRBV7-2|TRBJ1-2
TGTGCCAGCAGCTTAGGGGGACAGGGGGCCAGGGGCTACACCTTC
CASSLGGQGARGYTF
>TRBD1|NA|TRBV10-1|TRBJ1-1
TGCGCCAGCAGGATTGACAGGGACACTGAAGCTTTCTTT
CASRIDRDTEAFF
>TRBD2|NA|TRBV15|TRBJ2-3
TGTGCCACCCTACTAGCGGGAGTCTCAGATACGCAGTATTTT
CATLLAGVSDTQYF
>NA|NA|TRBV27|TRBJ1-5
TGTGCCAGCAGTTTATCGTTTTCCTGGTCGAGCAATCAGCCCCAGCATTTT
CASSLSFSWSSNQPQHF
>TRBD2|NA|TRBV11-3|TRBJ2-7
TGTGCCAGCAGCTCCGGTAGCGGGAGAACCTACGAGCAGTACTTC
CASSSGSGRTYEQYF
>TRBD2|once|TRBV5-6|TRBJ2-7
TGTGCCAGCAGCCTGGAGCTGATTAGCGGGAGAGATAGTTACGAGCAGTACTTC
CASSLELISGRDSYEQYF
>NA|once|TRBV11-2|TRBJ2-5
TGTGCCAGCAGCCCTCCTGAGAACCAAGAGACCCAGTACTTC
CASSPPENQETQYF
>NA|NA|TRBV11-1|TRBJ2-1
TGTGCCAGCAGCCGGGCCCCGGGTGGGGAGCAGTTCTTC
CASSRAPGGEQFF
>NA|NA|TRBV6-1|TRBJ2-3
TGTGCCAGCAGTGAAAATAGGGGGGGTACAGATACGCAGTATTTT
CASSENRGGTDTQYF
>TRBD2|NA|TRBV28|TRBJ2-7
TGTGCCAGCAGCCCTGGCCCTGGACTAGCGGGATTTCACGAGCAGTACTTC
CASSPGPGLAGFHEQYF
>NA|NA|TRBV13|TRBJ2-7
TGTGCCAGCAGCCGGCGTAGCGGCTACGAGCAGTACTTC
CASSRRSGYEQYF
>NA|NA|TRBV6-1|TRBJ2-1
TGTGCCAGCAGTGAATGGTTGGAGCAGTTCTTC
CASSEWLEQFF
>NA|few|TRBV5-4|TRBJ2-3
TGTGCCAGCAGCCTCACCCGACTAGGGTTCACAGATACGCAGTATTTT
CASSLTRLGFTDTQYF
>NA|NA|TRBV27|TRBJ1-2
TGTGCCAGCAGTTTCTCCCTAAAAGGGCCTGGGGCGGACGGCTACACCTTC
CASSFSLKGPGADGYTF
>TRBD1|NA|TRBV27|TRBJ1-2
TGTGCCAGCAGGGGGAGGACAGGGATCGGCTACACCTTC
CASRGRTGIGYTF
>TRBD1|few|TRBV2|TRBJ1-1
TGTGCCAGCAGTGCTGTGACAGGGGGCGGTACTGAAGCTTTCTTT
CASSAVTGGGTEAFF